This T cell receptor (beta chain) was sequenced for a study of cytomegalovirus exposure and HLA in healthy donors. Vbeta (60) and Jbeta (13) primers were used in the PCR. Original analysis: A follow-up analysis tallied about 80 million unique TCR beta chains, roughly 9.9 million shared. This table comes from immunoSEQ multiplex PCR, and its TCRdb copy is limited to in-frame clones, with some not included. The DNA gave D and trimming, while V, J and clone size come from that table. The sample yields around 99,000 clones, around four fifths seen once. As for this clone: The antigen is undetermined.

Study observations and caveats: According to the study, 150 to 200 TCR beta chains were cytomegalovirus-associated. CMV serostatus was the only immune exposure information that was available.

Specimen: PBMCs. The TCR originated in a man in his thirties or forties in good health and CMV-seronegative.

For the CDR3, the DNA is TGTGCCAGCAGCAGGGACAGTGAAGCTTTCTTT. This encodes CASSRDSEAFF. The chain joins TRBV7-9 to TRBJ1-1; 7 bases map to TRBD1. The CDR3 has 11 amino acids. J lost 7 bases, V lost 5 bases, and 1 base had no gene match. CDR1 is SEHNR and CDR2 is FQNEAQ in the germline V gene (reference sequence).